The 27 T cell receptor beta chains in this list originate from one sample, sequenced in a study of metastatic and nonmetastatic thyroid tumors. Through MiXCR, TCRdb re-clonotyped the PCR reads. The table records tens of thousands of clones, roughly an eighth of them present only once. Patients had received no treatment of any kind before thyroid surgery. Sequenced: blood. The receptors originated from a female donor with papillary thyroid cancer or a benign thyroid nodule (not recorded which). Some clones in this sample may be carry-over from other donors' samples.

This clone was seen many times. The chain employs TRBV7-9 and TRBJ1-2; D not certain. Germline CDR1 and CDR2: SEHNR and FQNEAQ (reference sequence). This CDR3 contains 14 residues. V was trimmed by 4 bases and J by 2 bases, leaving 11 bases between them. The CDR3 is CASSSVLLNYGYTF. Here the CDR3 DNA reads TGTGCCAGCAGCTCCGTACTACTGAACTATGGCTACACCTTC.

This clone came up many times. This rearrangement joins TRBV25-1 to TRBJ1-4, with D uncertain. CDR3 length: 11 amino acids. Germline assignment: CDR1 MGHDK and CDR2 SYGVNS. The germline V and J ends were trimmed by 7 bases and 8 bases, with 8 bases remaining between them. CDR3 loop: CASKREEKLFF. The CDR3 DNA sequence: TGTGCCAGCAAAAGAGAGGAAAAACTGTTTTTT.

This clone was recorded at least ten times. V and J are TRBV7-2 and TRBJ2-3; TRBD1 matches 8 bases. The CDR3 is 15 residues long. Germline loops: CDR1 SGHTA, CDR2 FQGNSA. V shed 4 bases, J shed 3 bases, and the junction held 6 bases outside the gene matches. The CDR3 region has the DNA TGTGCCAGCAGCTCAAGGGGACAGGCTACAGATACGCAGTATTTT. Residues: CASSSRGQATDTQYF.

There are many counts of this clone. The CDR3 region is CASSRTGLNEQFF. The DNA of the CDR3 is TGTGCCAGTTCCAGGACAGGGCTCAATGAGCAGTTCTTC. The V call is TRBV19, the J call TRBJ2-1; 8 nucleotides agree with TRBD1. Germline values: CDR1 LNHDA, CDR2 SQIVND (reference sequence). Germline trimming cut 8 bases from V and 6 bases from J; bases unmatched to any gene: 6. This CDR3 has 13 residues.

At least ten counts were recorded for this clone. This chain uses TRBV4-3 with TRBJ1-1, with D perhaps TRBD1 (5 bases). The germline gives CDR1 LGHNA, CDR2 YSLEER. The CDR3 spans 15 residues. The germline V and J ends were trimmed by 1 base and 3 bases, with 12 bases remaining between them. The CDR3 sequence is CASSQASGAYTEAFF. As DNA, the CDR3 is TGCGCCAGCAGCCAAGCCTCCGGGGCCTACACTGAAGCTTTCTTT.

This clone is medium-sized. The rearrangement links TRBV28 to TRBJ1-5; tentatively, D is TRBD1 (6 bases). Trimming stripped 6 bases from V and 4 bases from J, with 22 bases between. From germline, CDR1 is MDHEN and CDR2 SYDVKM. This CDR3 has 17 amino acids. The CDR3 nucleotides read TGTGCCAGCAGGGCGGCTATTAGGGGGGTGGGGAATCAGCCCCAGCATTTT. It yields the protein CASRAAIRGVGNQPQHF.

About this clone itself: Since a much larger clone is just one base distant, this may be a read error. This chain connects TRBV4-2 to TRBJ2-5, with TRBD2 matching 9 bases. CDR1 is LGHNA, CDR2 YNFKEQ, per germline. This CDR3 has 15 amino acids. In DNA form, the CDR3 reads TGTGCCAGCCAATCCACGGCTAGCGGGGCAGAGACCCGGTACTTC. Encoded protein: CASQSTASGAETRYF.

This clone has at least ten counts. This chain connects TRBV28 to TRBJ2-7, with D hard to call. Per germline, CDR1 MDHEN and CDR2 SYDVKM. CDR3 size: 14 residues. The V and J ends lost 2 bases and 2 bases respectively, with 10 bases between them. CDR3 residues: CASSLRQNPYEQYF. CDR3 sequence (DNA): TGTGCCAGCAGTTTAAGACAAAATCCCTACGAGCAGTACTTC.

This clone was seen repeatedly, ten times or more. This CDR3 is CASSPLGVMNTEAFF. The DNA of the CDR3 is TGTGCCAGCAGCCCCCTGGGGGTCATGAACACTGAAGCTTTCTTT. The chain employs TRBV12-3 or TRBV12-4 and TRBJ1-1, with a weak D call TRBD1 (5 bases). Trimming removed 6 bases from V and 0 bases from J, with 14 bases in between. The CDR3 has 15 residues.

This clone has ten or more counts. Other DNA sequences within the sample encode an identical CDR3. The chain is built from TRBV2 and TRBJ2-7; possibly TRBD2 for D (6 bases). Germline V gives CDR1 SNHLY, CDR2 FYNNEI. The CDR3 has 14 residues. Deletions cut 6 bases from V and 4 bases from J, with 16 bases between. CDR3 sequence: CASSRESSSYEQYF. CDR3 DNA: TGTGCCAGCAGCCGGGAGAGCTCCTCGTACGAGCAGTACTTC.

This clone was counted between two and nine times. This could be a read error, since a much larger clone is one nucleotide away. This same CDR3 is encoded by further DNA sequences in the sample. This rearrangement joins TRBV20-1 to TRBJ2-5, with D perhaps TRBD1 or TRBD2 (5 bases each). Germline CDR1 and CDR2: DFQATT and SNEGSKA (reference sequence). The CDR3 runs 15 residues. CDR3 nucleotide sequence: TGCAGTGCCAGAGATCTCGAGGGGCCCCAAGAGACCCAGTACTTC. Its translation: CSARDLEGPQETQYF.

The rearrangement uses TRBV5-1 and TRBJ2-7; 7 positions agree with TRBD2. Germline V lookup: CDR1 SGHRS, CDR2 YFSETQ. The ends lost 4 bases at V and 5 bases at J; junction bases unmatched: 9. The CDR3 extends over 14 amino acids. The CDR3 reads CASSMTSRDHEQYF. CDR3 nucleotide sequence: TGCGCCAGCAGCATGACTAGCCGGGACCACGAGCAGTACTTC.

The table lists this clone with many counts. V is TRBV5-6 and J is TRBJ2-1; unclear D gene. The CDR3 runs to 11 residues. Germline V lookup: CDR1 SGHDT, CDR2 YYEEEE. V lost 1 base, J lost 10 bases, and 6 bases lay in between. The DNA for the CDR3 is TGTGCCAGCAGCTTGATGCGGGAGCAGTTCTTC. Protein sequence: CASSLMREQFF.

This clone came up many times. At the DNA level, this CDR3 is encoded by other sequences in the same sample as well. CDR3 sequence reads: CSARDRISSPLHF. The CDR3 nucleotides are TGCAGTGCCCGGGACAGAATAAGCTCACCCCTCCACTTT. The chain combines TRBV20-1 with TRBJ1-6; 7 positions match TRBD1. Germline-derived CDR1 and CDR2 are DFQATT and SNEGSKA (reference sequence). With V trimmed by 6 bases and J by 10 bases, 9 bases remained unmatched. This CDR3 has 13 amino acids.

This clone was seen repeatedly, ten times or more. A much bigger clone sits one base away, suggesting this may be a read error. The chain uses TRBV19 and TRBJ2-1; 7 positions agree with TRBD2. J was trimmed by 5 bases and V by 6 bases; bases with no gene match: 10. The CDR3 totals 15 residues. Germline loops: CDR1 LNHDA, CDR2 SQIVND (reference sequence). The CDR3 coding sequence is TGTGCCAGTAGGAAGTGGGGGACTATGGACAATGAGCAGTTCTTC. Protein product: CASRKWGTMDNEQFF.

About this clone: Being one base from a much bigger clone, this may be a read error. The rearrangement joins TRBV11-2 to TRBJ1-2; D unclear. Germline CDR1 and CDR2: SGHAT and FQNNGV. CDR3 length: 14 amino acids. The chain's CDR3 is CVISFSKGWKGYTF. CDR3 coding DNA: TGTGTCATCAGCTTCTCAAAGGGATGGAAGGGCTACACCTTC.

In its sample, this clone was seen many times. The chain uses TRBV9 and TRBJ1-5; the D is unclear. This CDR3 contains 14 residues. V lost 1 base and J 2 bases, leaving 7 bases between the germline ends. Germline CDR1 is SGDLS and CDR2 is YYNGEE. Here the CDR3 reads CASSVNGGNQPQHF. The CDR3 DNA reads TGTGCCAGCAGCGTAAACGGGGGCAATCAGCCCCAGCATTTT.

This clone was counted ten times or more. The CDR3 nucleotides read TGCGCCAGCAGCCAAGAATCGAGTCAGGGAGGGGGCTACGAGCAGTACTTC. It encodes CASSQESSQGGGYEQYF. This chain joins TRBV4-1 and TRBJ2-7; possible D gene TRBD2, 7 bases. Germline lookup yields CDR1 MGHRA and CDR2 YSYEKL. Trimming shortened V by 0 bases and J by 3 bases, and 18 bases separated the two germline ends. CDR3 length: 17 amino acids.

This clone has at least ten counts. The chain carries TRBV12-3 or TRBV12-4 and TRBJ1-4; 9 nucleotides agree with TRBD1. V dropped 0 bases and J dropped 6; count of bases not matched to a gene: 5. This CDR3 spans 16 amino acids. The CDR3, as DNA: TGTGCCAGCAGTTTAGCCGTTTGGACAGGGGATGAAAAACTGTTTTTT. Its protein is CASSLAVWTGDEKLFF.

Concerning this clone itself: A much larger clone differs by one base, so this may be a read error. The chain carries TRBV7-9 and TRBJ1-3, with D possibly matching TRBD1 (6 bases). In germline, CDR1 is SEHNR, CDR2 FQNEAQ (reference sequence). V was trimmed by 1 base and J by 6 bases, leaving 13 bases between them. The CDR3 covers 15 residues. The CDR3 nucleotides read TGTGCCAGCAGCTTAGTAACAGGGCAAGTAAACACCATATATTTT. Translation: CASSLVTGQVNTIYF.

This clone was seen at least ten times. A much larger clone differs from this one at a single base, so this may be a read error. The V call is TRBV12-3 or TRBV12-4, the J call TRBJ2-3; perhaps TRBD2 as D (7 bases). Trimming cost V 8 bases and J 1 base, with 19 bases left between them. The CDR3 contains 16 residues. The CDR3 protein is CASQWGGRIGTDTQYF. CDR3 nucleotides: TGTGCCAGCCAGTGGGGGGGCCGAATTGGCACAGATACGCAGTATTTT.

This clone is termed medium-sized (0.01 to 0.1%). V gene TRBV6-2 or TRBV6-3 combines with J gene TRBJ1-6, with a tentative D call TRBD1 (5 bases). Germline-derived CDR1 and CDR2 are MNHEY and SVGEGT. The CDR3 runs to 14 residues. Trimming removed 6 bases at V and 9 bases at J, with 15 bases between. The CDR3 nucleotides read TGTGCCAGCAGGACCGGACAAGGGACTTCACCCCTCCACTTT. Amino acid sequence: CASRTGQGTSPLHF.

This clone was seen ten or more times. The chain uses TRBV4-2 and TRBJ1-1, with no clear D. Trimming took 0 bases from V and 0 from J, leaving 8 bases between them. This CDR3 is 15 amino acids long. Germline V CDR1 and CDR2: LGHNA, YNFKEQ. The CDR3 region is CASSQDLGMNTEAFF. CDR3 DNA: TGTGCCAGCAGCCAAGATCTGGGGATGAACACTGAAGCTTTCTTT.

CDR3 residues: CASSFGGGSYNEQFF. CDR3 in DNA: TGTGCCAGCAGCTTTGGCGGGGGTTCCTACAATGAGCAGTTCTTC. The chain has TRBV11-2 and TRBJ2-1, with 7 bases that match TRBD2. This CDR3 has 15 residues. Germline loops: CDR1 SGHAT, CDR2 FQNNGV. V lost 3 bases and J lost 1; bases outside the gene matches: 3.

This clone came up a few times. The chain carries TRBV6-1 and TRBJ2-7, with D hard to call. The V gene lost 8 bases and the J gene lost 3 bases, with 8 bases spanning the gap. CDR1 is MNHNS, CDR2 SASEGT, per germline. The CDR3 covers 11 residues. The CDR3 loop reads CASGVVYEQYV. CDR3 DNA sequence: TGTGCCAGCGGAGTAGTCTACGAGCAGTACGTC.

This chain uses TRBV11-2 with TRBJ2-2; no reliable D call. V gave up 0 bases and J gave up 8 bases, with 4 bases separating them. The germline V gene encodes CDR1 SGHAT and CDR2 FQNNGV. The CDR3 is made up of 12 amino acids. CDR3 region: CASSLEGGELFF. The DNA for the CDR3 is TGTGCCAGCAGCTTAGAGGGAGGGGAGCTGTTTTTT.

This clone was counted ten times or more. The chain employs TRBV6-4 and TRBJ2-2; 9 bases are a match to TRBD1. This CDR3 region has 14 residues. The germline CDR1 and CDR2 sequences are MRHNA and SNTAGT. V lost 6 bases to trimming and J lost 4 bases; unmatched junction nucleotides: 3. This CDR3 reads CASRGQGSTGELFF. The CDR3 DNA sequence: TGTGCCAGCAGGGGACAGGGTTCCACCGGGGAGCTGTTTTTT.